A selection of T cell receptor beta chains follows, all from one sample in a study of patients and donors after allogeneic stem cell transplantation. MiXCR, run by TCRdb on the RT-PCR reads, gives a single entry per CDR3 protein. The sample consists of approximately 57,000 distinct CDR3 sequences, 13% of them appearing once. What was sequenced was blood, either unsorted or a sorted T cell fraction (not recorded which). These TCRs come from a human donor who was either an allogeneic HSCT recipient or a stem cell or donor lymphocyte infusion donor (not recorded which). It is not recorded whose cells these are; they may come from a transplant donor. Each CDR3 is given with its conserved first and last residue. A D gene is named only where the DNA matches it firmly. Size values are once, few and many counts, or a class for expanded clones, and some rows have none.

CDR3	DNA	J	D	V	size
CASSLTQEVYNEQFF	TGTGCCAGCAGCTTAACGCAGGAGGTATACAATGAGCAGTTCTTC	TRBJ2-1	-	TRBV7-2	few
CASSLRTGNEKLFF	TGTGCCAGCAGCTTGAGGACGGGGAATGAAAAACTGTTTTTT	TRBJ1-4	-	TRBV5-6	many
CASSPSGLRDRGDYGYTF	TGTGCCAGCAGCCCCAGTGGGCTCCGGGACAGGGGAGACTATGGCTACACCTTC	TRBJ1-2	TRBD1	TRBV12-3/TRBV12-4	many
CATSVGSEGYTF	TGTGCCACCTCCGTGGGGTCAGAGGGCTACACCTTC	TRBJ1-2	-	TRBV2	many
CASSLGPGSSNQPQHF	TGTGCCAGCAGCTTAGGACCAGGGAGTAGCAATCAGCCCCAGCATTTT	TRBJ1-5	-	TRBV13	many
CASSFGGSTDTQYF	TGCGCCAGCAGCTTTGGAGGGAGCACAGATACGCAGTATTTT	TRBJ2-3	-	TRBV5-1	-
CASSPGRRSEQYF	TGTGCCAGCAGCCCCGGGAGAAGGAGCGAGCAGTACTTC	TRBJ2-7	-	TRBV6-5	-
CASRLTGGADTQYF	TGTGCCAGCAGGCTGACAGGGGGAGCAGATACGCAGTATTTT	TRBJ2-3	TRBD1	TRBV3-1	-
CASGTGMYNEQFF	TGCGCCAGCGGGACAGGGATGTACAATGAGCAGTTCTTC	TRBJ2-1	TRBD1	TRBV5-1	many
CASSVGGLGNTEAFF	TGTGCCAGCAGCGTAGGAGGGCTCGGGAACACTGAAGCTTTCTTT	TRBJ1-1	-	TRBV9	-
CASSPRTSGSLNEQFF	TGTGCCAGCAGCCCGCGGACTAGCGGGAGTCTCAATGAGCAGTTCTTC	TRBJ2-1	TRBD2	TRBV3-1	-
CASSLGTSSDQPQHF	TGCGCCAGCAGCTTGGGGACCTCTAGCGATCAGCCCCAGCATTTT	TRBJ1-5	-	TRBV5-1	few
CASSPKAGSGNTIYF	TGTGCCAGCAGCCCCAAGGCGGGCTCTGGAAACACCATATATTTT	TRBJ1-3	-	TRBV7-9	many
CSARPSGRYEQYF	TGCAGTGCTAGACCTAGCGGGAGATACGAGCAGTACTTC	TRBJ2-7	TRBD2	TRBV20-1	-
CASSQYGSSGNTIYF	TGCGCCAGCAGCCAGTACGGGAGCTCTGGAAACACCATATATTTT	TRBJ1-3	-	TRBV4-1	few
CASNPGPSGFTDTQYF	TGTGCCAGCAATCCTGGGCCTAGCGGATTCACAGATACGCAGTATTTT	TRBJ2-3	TRBD2	TRBV12-3/TRBV12-4	-
CASSQGADNQPQHF	TGTGCCAGCAGCCAAGGGGCAGACAATCAGCCCCAGCATTTT	TRBJ1-5	-	TRBV14	-
CSARGWGSYEQYF	TGCAGTGCTAGGGGTTGGGGGTCCTACGAGCAGTACTTC	TRBJ2-7	-	TRBV20-1	-
CSAKGTYLDGQYF	TGCAGTGCTAAAGGGACTTACCTCGACGGGCAGTACTTC	TRBJ2-7	-	TRBV20-1	many
CASSLAGTGGPGYTF	TGTGCCAGCAGCTTAGCGGGGACAGGGGGACCGGGCTACACCTTC	TRBJ1-2	TRBD1	TRBV7-8	-
CAISQQGLSNEKLFF	TGTGCCATCAGCCAACAGGGACTGTCTAATGAAAAACTGTTTTTT	TRBJ1-4	-	TRBV10-3	many
CASRPDSPYGYTF	TGTGCCAGCAGACCCGACAGTCCCTATGGCTACACCTTC	TRBJ1-2	-	TRBV6-5	many
CASSWTSGFQETQYF	TGTGCCAGCAGTTGGACTAGCGGGTTCCAAGAGACCCAGTACTTC	TRBJ2-5	TRBD2	TRBV12-3/TRBV12-4	many
CASSSGLADYGYTF	TGCGCCAGCAGCTCGGGATTAGCCGACTATGGCTACACCTTC	TRBJ1-2	-	TRBV5-1	many
CSVDGTAIPMNTEAFF	TGCAGCGTCGATGGGACAGCCATACCTATGAACACTGAAGCTTTCTTT	TRBJ1-1	TRBD1	TRBV29-1	many
CASNREGNTDTQYF	TGTGCCAGCAACCGGGAGGGCAACACAGATACGCAGTATTTT	TRBJ2-3	TRBD2	TRBV25-1	-
CASSLAASGPYEQYF	TGTGCCAGCAGCTTGGCGGCTAGCGGCCCCTACGAGCAGTACTTC	TRBJ2-7	TRBD2	TRBV5-6	-